These T cell receptor beta chains were read from a single sample in a study of regulatory T cells in long-lasting Graves disease. TCRdb re-analysed the multiplex PCR reads in MiXCR, keeping a single row per CDR3 protein. The table shows about 420,000 distinct CDR3 sequences, with 16% occurring only once. The data also belong to a second study, concerning T cells in Graves' hyperthyroidism and ophthalmopathy.

Sequencing was performed on peripheral blood mononuclear cells (PBMCs), taken at new diagnosis, from a patient treated with antithyroid drugs. All receptors derive from a woman younger than 30 with Graves disease. CDR3s include the opening cysteine and the closing phenylalanine or tryptophan. The D gene is left open where the match is weak. Only part of the rows carry a size: once, few, many, or a class if the clone is expanded.

>-|TRBJ1-1|-|TRBV19
TGTGCCAGTAGTATAGATTCGGGTAGTCCGAACACTAAAGCTTTCTTT
CASSIDSGSPNTKAFF
>TRBD2|TRBJ2-1|-|TRBV7-8
TGTGCCAGCAGCTTAAAAAACCCCGGGTGGCGGGAGCCGGATGAGCAGTTCTTC
CASSLKNPGWREPDEQFF
>-|TRBJ1-2|many|TRBV28
TGTGCCAGCAGTTTTGGTTATGGCTACACCTTC
CASSFGYGYTF
>-|TRBJ2-7|many|TRBV28
TGTGCCAGTAAAGACTCAACCTACGAGCAGTACTTC
CASKDSTYEQYF
>-|TRBJ2-1|few|TRBV7-2
TGTGCCAGCAGTCTCCCCACGGACAATGAGCAGTTCTTC
CASSLPTDNEQFF